The TCR beta chain under discussion was sequenced for a study of blood T cell repertoires in COVID-19. Study details: COVID-19 samples collected from the United States, Italy and Spain covered acute and convalescent phases.

Sequencing was performed with immunoSEQ multiplex PCR; in TCRdb, only in-frame clones are kept and a portion is missing. In the table there are about 83,000 clones, 80% to 90% of which are singletons. Germline V gene data show CDR1 as SGDLS and CDR2 as YYNGEE. V dropped 0 bases and J dropped 7; count of bases not matched to a gene: 5. The CDR3 sequence is 16 residues long. The TCR was taken from a human donor in a cohort sampled during active COVID-19. This sequence joins TRBV9 and TRBJ2-2; 11 bases line up with TRBD2. Sequencing input: peripheral blood. The CDR3 nucleotides read TGTGCCAGCAGCGTAGTGCCTAGCGGGGGGATCGGGGAGCTGTTTTTT. It encodes CASSVVPSGGIGELFF.